These T cell receptor beta chains were read from a single sample in a study of OX40 agonist ivuxolimab in advanced cancers. Data came from immunoSEQ multiplex PCR; TCRdb stores just in-frame clones and leaves some out. The table shows fewer than 80,000 clones, with around 83% occurring only once. The sample consisted of CD4+ or CD8+ T cells sorted from blood, taken in a trial of the OX40 agonist ivuxolimab. These receptors originate from an adult with an advanced solid tumor such as melanoma, head and neck, liver or kidney cancer. Each CDR3 is given with its conserved first and last residue. A D gene is named only where the DNA matches it firmly. Clone size, where shown, is once, few, many, or a class for clones that have expanded.

v_gene	j_gene	d_gene	abundance	CDR3nt	CDR3aa
TRBV4-3	TRBJ2-3	NA	NA	TGCGCCAGCAGCCAAGACCCGTGGGGGCGGGGGAACACAGATACGCAGTATTTT	CASSQDPWGRGNTDTQYF
TRBV11-3	TRBJ2-1	TRBD2	NA	TGTGCCAGCAGCTCCCTAGCGGGGTTCTACAATGAGCAGTTCTTC	CASSSLAGFYNEQFF
TRBV7-2	TRBJ2-1	TRBD2	NA	TGTGCCAGCAGCCGAACCGGGACTAGGGGCGATGAGCAGTTCTTC	CASSRTGTRGDEQFF
TRBV30	TRBJ2-7	NA	NA	TGTGCCTGGAGTGGCGTAGGGGGTGGGCAGCAGTACTTC	CAWSGVGGGQQYF
TRBV28	TRBJ2-3	TRBD2	once	TGTGCCAGCAGTTCCCTAGCGGGGGTGAGCACAGATACGCAGTATTTT	CASSSLAGVSTDTQYF
TRBV10-3	TRBJ2-3	NA	NA	TGTGCCATCAGTGGGTTAGGGGGCACAGATACGCAGTATTTT	CAISGLGGTDTQYF
TRBV28	TRBJ1-1	NA	NA	TGTGCCAGCAGGTGGGGGGGGGCGAACACTGAAGCTTTCTTT	CASRWGGANTEAFF
TRBV5-1	TRBJ1-6	NA	few	TGCGCCAGCAGCTCCTCAAACAGGGAGACTTCACCCCTCCACTTT	CASSSSNRETSPLHF
TRBV18	TRBJ1-4	TRBD1	once	TGTGCCAGCTCACAACGGGACAGCCGGGCGGACCGGGGGCTGTTTTTT	CASSQRDSRADRGLFF
TRBV7-3	TRBJ1-1	NA	few	TGTGCCAGCAGCTTAGTAGAGGACACTGAAGCTTTCTTT	CASSLVEDTEAFF
TRBV19	TRBJ2-2	NA	NA	TGTGCCGCTCGTCTGGCCGGATGGGACACCGGGGAGCTGTTTTTT	CAARLAGWDTGELFF